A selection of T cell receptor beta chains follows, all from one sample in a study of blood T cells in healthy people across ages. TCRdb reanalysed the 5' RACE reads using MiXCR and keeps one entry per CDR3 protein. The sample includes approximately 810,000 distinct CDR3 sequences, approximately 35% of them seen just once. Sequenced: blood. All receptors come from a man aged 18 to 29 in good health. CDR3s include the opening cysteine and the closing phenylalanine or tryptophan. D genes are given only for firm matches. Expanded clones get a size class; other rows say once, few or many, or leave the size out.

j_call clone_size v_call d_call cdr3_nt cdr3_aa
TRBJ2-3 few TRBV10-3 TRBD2 TGTGCCATCGCCGGGACTAGCGGGGGTACGCAGTATTTT CAIAGTSGGTQYF
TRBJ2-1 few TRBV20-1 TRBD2 TGCAGTTCCCTAGTCGCTAGCGGGAGGATAAGCGGTGAGCAGTTCTTC CSSLVASGRISGEQFF
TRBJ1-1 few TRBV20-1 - TGCAGTGCTAGAGATCAAGACAAGGGGGTCACTGAAGCTTTCTTT CSARDQDKGVTEAFF
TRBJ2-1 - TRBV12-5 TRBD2 TGTGCTAGTGGTTTGGCACTCCCCGAGCGGGGGGCCTACAATGAGCAGTTCTTC CASGLALPERGAYNEQFF
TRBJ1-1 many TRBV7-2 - TGTGCCAGCAGCTTACGACAGATGAACACTGAAGCTTTCTTT CASSLRQMNTEAFF
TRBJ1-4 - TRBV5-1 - TGCGCCAGCAGCGCGGCGGGCGAGCATGAAAAACTGTTTTTT CASSAAGEHEKLFF
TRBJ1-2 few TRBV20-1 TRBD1 TGCAGTGCTAGAGGGCAGGGGGAGGTCTATGGCTACACCTTC CSARGQGEVYGYTF
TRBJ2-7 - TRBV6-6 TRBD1 TGTGCCAGCTCCCCCGGGACAGGGGATGAGCAGTACTTC CASSPGTGDEQYF
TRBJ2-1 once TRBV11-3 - TGTGCCAGCAGCTTAGATACTCGGCAGGAGCAGTTCTTC CASSLDTRQEQFF
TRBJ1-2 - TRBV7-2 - TGTGCCAGCAGCTTTGCCGGGTCTGGGTACTATGGCTACACCTTC CASSFAGSGYYGYTF
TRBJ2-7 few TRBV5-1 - TGTGCCAGCAGTTTGGGTAGGGGAGGCAATGAGCAGTACTTC CASSLGRGGNEQYF
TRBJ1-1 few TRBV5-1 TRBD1 TGCGCCAGCAGCATTCACAGGGGGACCACTGAAGCTTTCTTT CASSIHRGTTEAFF